The 4 T cell receptor beta chains below come from one sample, sequenced in a study of blood T cell repertoires in COVID-19. Profiling relied on immunoSEQ multiplex PCR, and the TCRdb table lists in-frame clones only, not all of them. The table has a few hundred thousand clones, 80% to 90% seen once. The sequenced sample was PBMCs or T cells enriched from blood (not recorded which). The receptor source for this set is a man aged 18-30 years who had recovered from COVID-19.

The sample holds a few counts of this clone. The chain links TRBV6-2 or TRBV6-3 to TRBJ2-5; tentatively, D is TRBD2 (6 bases). The CDR3 consists of 12 residues. From germline, CDR1 is MNHEY and CDR2 SVGEGT. V was clipped by 2 bases and J by 10 bases, with 11 bases between them. In nucleotides, the CDR3 is TGTGCCAGCAGTTACGGGGGGATAAACCAGTACTTC. Amino acids: CASSYGGINQYF.

The chain uses TRBV20-1 and TRBJ2-7; TRBD2 is a possible D gene (6 bases). There are 11 residues in the CDR3. The V end lost 4 bases, the J end lost 7 bases, and 11 bases lay between the germline ends. The germline V gene encodes CDR1 DFQATT and CDR2 SNEGSKA (reference sequence). The CDR3 loop is CSAIRGEEQYF. CDR3 nucleotide sequence: TGCAGTGCTATCCGCGGGGAAGAGCAGTACTTC.

The rearrangement links TRBV19 to TRBJ2-7, with 14 bases aligning to TRBD2. The germline gives CDR1 LNHDA, CDR2 SQIVND (reference sequence). The CDR3 has 15 residues. The junction had 3 bases not matched to a gene; V was cut back by 7 bases and J by 1 base. DNA for the CDR3: TGTGCCAGTAAAGGGACTAGCGGGAGTTCCTACGAGCAGTACTTC. This encodes CASKGTSGSSYEQYF.

The V gene is TRBV18, the J gene TRBJ1-2; possible D gene TRBD1, 6 bases. The V gene lost 6 bases and the J gene lost 2 bases, with 13 bases spanning the gap. CDR1 KGHSH and CDR2 LQKENI come from the germline V gene. The CDR3 covers 14 residues. DNA of the CDR3: TGTGCCAGCTCCCCGGGAGGACAGAACTATGGCTACACCTTC. It is translated as CASSPGGQNYGYTF.